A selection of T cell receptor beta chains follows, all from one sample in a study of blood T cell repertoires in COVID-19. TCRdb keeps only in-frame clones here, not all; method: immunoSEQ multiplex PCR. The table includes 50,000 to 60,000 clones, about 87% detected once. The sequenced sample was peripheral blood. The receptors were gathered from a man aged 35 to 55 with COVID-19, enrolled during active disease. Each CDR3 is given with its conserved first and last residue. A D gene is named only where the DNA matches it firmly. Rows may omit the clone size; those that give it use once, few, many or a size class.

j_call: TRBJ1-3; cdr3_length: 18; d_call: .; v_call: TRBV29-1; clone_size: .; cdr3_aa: CSVEGSRGRGTSGNTIYF; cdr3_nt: TGCAGCGTTGAAGGTTCGCGAGGCAGGGGTACTTCTGGAAACACCATATATTTT
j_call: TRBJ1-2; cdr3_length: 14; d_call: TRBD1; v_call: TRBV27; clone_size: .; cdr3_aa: CASSLGQGLDGYTF; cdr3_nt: TGTGCCAGCAGTTTGGGACAGGGGCTGGATGGCTACACCTTC
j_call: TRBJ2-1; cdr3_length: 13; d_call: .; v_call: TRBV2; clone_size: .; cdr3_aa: CASSENRESEQFF; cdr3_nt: TGTGCCAGCAGCGAAAACCGGGAGAGTGAGCAGTTCTTC
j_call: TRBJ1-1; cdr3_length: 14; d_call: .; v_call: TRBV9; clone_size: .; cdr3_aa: CASSHRQGGTEAFF; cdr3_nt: TGTGCCAGCAGCCATAGGCAGGGAGGGACTGAAGCTTTCTTT
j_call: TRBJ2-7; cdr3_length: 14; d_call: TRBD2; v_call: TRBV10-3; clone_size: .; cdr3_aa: CAISVGGGGYEQYF; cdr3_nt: TGTGCCATCAGTGTCGGCGGGGGGGGTTACGAGCAGTACTTC
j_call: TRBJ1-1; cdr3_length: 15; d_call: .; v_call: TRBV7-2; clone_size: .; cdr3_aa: CASSLSAGYSTEAFF; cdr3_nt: TGTGCCAGCAGCTTAAGCGCAGGGTATAGCACTGAAGCTTTCTTT
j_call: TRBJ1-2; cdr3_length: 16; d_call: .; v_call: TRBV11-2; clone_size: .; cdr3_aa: CASSLMLPGAPHGYTF; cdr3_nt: TGTGCCAGCAGCCTCATGCTTCCGGGAGCCCCCCATGGCTACACCTTC
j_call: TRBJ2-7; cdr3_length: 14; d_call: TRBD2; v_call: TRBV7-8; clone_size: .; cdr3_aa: CASSFAGGAYEQYF; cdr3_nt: TGTGCCAGCAGCTTTGCGGGGGGCGCCTACGAGCAGTACTTC
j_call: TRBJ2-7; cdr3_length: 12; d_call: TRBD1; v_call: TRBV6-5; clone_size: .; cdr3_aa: CASSEDRYEQYF; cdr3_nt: TGTGCCAGCAGCGAGGACAGGTACGAGCAGTACTTC
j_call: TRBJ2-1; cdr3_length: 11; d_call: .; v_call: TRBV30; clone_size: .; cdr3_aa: CAWMWSNEQFF; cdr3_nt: TGTGCCTGGATGTGGAGCAATGAGCAGTTCTTC
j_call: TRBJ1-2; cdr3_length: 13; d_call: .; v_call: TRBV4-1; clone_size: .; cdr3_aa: CASSQDWQGGYTF; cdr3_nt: TGCGCCAGCAGCCAAGATTGGCAGGGGGGCTACACCTTC
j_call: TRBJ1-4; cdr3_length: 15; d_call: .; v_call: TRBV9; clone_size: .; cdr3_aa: CASTRLGRQNEKLFF; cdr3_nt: TGTGCCAGTACCAGGTTAGGGAGGCAAAATGAAAAACTGTTTTTT
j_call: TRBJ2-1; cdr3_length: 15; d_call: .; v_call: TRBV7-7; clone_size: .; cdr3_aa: CASSLTRTPYNEQFF; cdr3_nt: TGTGCCAGCAGTTTGACTCGAACTCCCTACAATGAGCAGTTCTTC
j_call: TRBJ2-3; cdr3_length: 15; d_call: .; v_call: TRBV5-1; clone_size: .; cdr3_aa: CASTVGGASTDTQYF; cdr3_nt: TGCGCCAGCACTGTCGGCGGGGCCAGCACAGATACGCAGTATTTT
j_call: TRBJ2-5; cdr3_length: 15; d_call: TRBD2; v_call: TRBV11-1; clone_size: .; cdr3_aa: CASSLSSGSRETQYF; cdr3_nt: TGTGCCAGCAGCTTATCTAGCGGGAGCAGAGAGACCCAGTACTTC
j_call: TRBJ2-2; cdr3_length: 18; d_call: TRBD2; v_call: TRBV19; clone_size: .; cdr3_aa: CASSIAGLAGGNTGELFF; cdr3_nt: TGTGCCAGTAGTATAGCGGGACTAGCGGGAGGGAACACCGGGGAGCTGTTTTTT
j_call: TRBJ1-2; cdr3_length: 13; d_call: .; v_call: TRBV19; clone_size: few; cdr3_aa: CASKSVRGTDYTF; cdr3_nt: TGTGCCAGTAAATCGGTACGGGGAACAGACTACACCTTC
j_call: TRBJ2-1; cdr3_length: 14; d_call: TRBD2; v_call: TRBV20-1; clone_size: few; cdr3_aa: CSASRAGDNQQQFF; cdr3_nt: TGCAGTGCTAGTAGGGCGGGAGATAACCAACAGCAGTTCTTC
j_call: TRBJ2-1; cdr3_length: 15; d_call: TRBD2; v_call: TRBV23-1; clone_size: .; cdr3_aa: CASKGGTSGNNEQFF; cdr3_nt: TGCGCCAGCAAAGGCGGGACTAGCGGGAACAATGAGCAGTTCTTC
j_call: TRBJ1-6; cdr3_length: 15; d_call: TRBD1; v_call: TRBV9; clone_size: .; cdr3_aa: CASSPAGTGYSPLHF; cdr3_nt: TGTGCCAGCAGCCCCGCCGGGACAGGGTATTCACCCCTCCACTTT
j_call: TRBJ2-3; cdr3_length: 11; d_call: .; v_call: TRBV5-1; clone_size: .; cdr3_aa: CASSLYGTQYF; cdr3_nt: TGCGCCAGCAGCTTATACGGTACGCAGTATTTT
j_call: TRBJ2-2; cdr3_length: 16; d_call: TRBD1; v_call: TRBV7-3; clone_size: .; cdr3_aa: CASSKAGTGDTGELFF; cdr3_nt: TGTGCCAGCAGCAAAGCCGGGACAGGGGACACCGGGGAGCTGTTTTTT
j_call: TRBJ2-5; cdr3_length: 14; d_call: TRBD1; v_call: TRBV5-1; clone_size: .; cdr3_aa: CASSTGQGIETQYF; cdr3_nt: TGCGCCAGCAGCACGGGACAGGGGATCGAGACCCAGTACTTC
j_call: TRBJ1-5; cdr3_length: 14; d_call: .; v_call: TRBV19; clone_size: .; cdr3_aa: CASSISGVNQPQHF; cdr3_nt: TGTGCCAGTAGTATATCGGGGGTAAATCAGCCCCAGCATTTT
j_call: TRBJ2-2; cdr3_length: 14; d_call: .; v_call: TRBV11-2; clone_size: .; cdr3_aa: CASSLQGSTGELFF; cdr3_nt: TGTGCCAGCAGCCTGCAGGGGAGTACCGGGGAGCTGTTTTTT
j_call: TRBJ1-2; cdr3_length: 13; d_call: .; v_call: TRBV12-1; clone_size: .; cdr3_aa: CASRCTGGIGYTF; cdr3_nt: TGTGCCAGCAGGTGCACAGGGGGCATTGGGTACACCTTC